This T cell receptor beta chain was sequenced in a study of blood T cell repertoires in COVID-19. Study-wide background: The study drew acute and convalescent COVID-19 samples from the United States, Italy and Spain.

Those designated as exposed participants met a COVID-19 case within 2 weeks before study entry. Produced via immunoSEQ multiplex PCR; TCRdb's table is partial and in-frame only. Of fewer than 350,000 clones listed, roughly 90% are singletons. Deletions cut 1 base from V and 7 bases from J, with 6 bases between. Germline-derived CDR1 and CDR2 are KGHDR and SFDVKD. The CDR3 covers 13 residues. The chain carries TRBV24-1 and TRBJ2-2; D gene uncertain. Sequencing was performed on PBMCs or T cells enriched from blood (not recorded which). The TCR was taken from a man aged 40-50 years who had been exposed to COVID-19. The CDR3 DNA reads as TGTGCCACCAGTGATTTCGGAGTCGGGGAGCTGTTTTTT. This encodes CATSDFGVGELFF.